The T cell receptor (beta chain) under discussion was sequenced for a study of CD8 T cells in Susac syndrome. Fulfillment of recently defined diagnostic criteria for definite or probable disease was shown by the patients with Susac syndrome. A quantity of roughly 0.5 to 1 ug RNA underwent reverse transcription using random hexamers. A single record per CDR3 protein comes from TCRdb applying MiXCR to the immunoSEQ multiplex PCR reads. Of about 100,000 distinct CDR3 sequences listed, 95% are singletons. This CDR3 is built from 13 residues. V lost 5 bases to trimming and J lost 4 bases; unmatched junction nucleotides: 2. The V gene's germline CDR1 is MGHDK and CDR2 SYGVNS.

The sequence derives from a human donor with Susac syndrome. The specimen sequenced was CD8+ T cells from PBMCs. V is TRBV25-1 and J is TRBJ1-5; 7 bases line up with TRBD1. The CDR3 DNA reads TGTGCCAGCAGTCAACAGGGGAATCAGCCCCAGCATTTT. Protein product: CASSQQGNQPQHF.